This paragraph covers one TCR beta chain sequence. The CDR3 runs to 14 residues. Germline CDR1 reads MNHEY; CDR2 reads SVGAGI. Deletions cut 8 bases from V and 5 bases from J, with 18 bases between. This sample is drawn from a study of control samples from healthy donors and cancer patients. This table comes from immunoSEQ multiplex PCR, and its TCRdb copy is limited to in-frame clones, with some not included. Here the sample spans 150,000 to 200,000 clones, roughly 95% being singletons. The genes are TRBV6-5 and TRBJ1-1, with D hard to call. The receptor's source is a woman aged 25-40 years in good health. Input material: blood. The CDR3 loop reads CASEQLGPWTEAFF. The DNA of the CDR3 is TGTGCCAGCGAGCAGTTGGGCCCCTGGACTGAAGCTTTCTTT.